Included here is one TCR beta chain sequence, with context. What it binds is unknown. At the DNA level, this CDR3 is encoded by other sequences in the same sample as well. This CDR3 is 13 amino acids long. The V end lost 4 bases, the J end lost 2 bases, and 8 bases lay between the germline ends. In germline, CDR1 is SGHRS, CDR2 YFSETQ. Assay: immunoSEQ multiplex PCR; the TCRdb copy retains only in-frame clones and omits some. Here the sample spans 120,000 or so clones, about four fifths being singletons. The data derive from a study of identifying expanded T cells in peripheral blood. Whole-study findings and limits: Technical replicates showed roughly 1.2 changed clones; roughly two weeks about 16.4; four weeks 19. Across healthy donors, higher total template counts meant significantly greater approximately two-week count variance.

This chain uses TRBV5-1 with TRBJ2-3; the D call may be TRBD1 or TRBD2 (5 bases each). The clonotype comes from a person aged 18 to 70 in good health. The sample was blood. Here the CDR3 reads CASSPGPTDTQYF. CDR3 nucleotides: TGCGCCAGCAGCCCGGGACCCACAGATACGCAGTATTTT.